This T cell receptor beta chain was recovered during a study of shared clonotypes between healthy human individuals. Assay used: immunoSEQ multiplex PCR; TCRdb lists only in-frame clones, some missing. The sample has approximately 2,300,000 clones; approximately 90% are singletons. As regards this clone: Its target is not known.

Overall study findings and caveats: Richness estimates generally favored naive over memory subsets. Exclusively blood specimens were collected; tissue repertoires likely differ.

CDR3 length: 17 amino acids. Germline V gene data show CDR1 as SGHAT and CDR2 as FQNNGV. V lost 1 base and J lost 4, with 16 bases in between. The rearrangement joins TRBV11-2 to TRBJ2-2; unclear D gene. The clonotype was recovered from a man younger than 30 in good health. Some clones in this sample may be carry-over from other donors' samples. What was sequenced was naive CD4+ T cells from PBMCs. Subset of the sample: CD45RA+ positively selected. This chain's CDR3 is CASSLGTPVFGTGELFF. The CDR3 DNA reads as TGTGCCAGCAGCTTAGGGACGCCGGTATTTGGCACCGGGGAGCTGTTTTTT.